In its sample, the clone carrying this T cell receptor (beta chain) was seen many times. V lost 2 bases and J lost 2, with 9 bases in between. Germline values: CDR1 SGHTA, CDR2 FQGNSA. The CDR3 contains 14 residues. From the RT-PCR reads, TCRdb called clonotypes with MiXCR, one entry per CDR3 protein. The table has hundreds of thousands of distinct CDR3 sequences, approximately 15% seen once. This chain links TRBV7-2 with TRBJ2-5, with D possibly TRBD1 on 5 matching bases. Material for sequencing was memory CD4+ T cells from blood. This receptor was obtained from a female donor in good health, serving as a healthy control. The CDR3 spells CASSLSRAQETQYF. The CDR3 nucleotides are TGTGCCAGCAGCTTATCCAGGGCTCAAGAGACCCAGTACTTC. The full variable domain, in which reference TRBV7-2 and TRBJ2-5 provide the parts outside the CDR3, is GAGVSQSPSNKVTEKGKDVELRCDPISGHTALYWYRQSLGQGLEFLIYFQGNSAPDKSGLPSDRFSAERTGGSVSTLTIQRTQQEDSAVYLCASSLSRAQETQYFGPGTRLLVL.